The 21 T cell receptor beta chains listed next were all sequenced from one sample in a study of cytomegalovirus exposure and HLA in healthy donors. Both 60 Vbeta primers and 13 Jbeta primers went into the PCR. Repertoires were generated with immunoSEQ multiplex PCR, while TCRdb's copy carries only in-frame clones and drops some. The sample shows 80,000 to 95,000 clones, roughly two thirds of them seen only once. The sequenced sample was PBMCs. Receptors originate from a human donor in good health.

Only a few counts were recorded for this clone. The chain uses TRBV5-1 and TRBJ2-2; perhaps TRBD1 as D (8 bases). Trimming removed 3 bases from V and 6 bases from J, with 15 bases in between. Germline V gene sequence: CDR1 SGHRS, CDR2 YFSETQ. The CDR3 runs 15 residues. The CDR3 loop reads CASSSRTGRAGELFF. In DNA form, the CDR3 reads TGCGCCAGCAGCTCTCGGACAGGGAGGGCCGGGGAGCTGTTTTTT.

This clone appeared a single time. CDR3 in DNA: TGTGCCAGCAGTTACTCATGGGCAGGGGGCCAAAACATTCAGTACTTC. It translates to CASSYSWAGGQNIQYF. The V gene is TRBV6-5, the J gene TRBJ2-4, with 8 bases that match TRBD1. Unmatched junction bases numbered 6, after V lost 0 bases and J lost 5 bases. This CDR3 contains 16 residues. Germline CDR1 MNHEY, CDR2 SVGAGI.

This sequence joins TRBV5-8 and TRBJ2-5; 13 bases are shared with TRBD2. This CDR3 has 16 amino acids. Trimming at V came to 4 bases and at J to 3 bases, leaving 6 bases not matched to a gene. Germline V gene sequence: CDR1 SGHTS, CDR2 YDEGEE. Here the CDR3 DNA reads TGTGCCAGCAGCGCGCCTGGGACTAGCGGGGAAGAGACCCAGTACTTC. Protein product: CASSAPGTSGEETQYF.

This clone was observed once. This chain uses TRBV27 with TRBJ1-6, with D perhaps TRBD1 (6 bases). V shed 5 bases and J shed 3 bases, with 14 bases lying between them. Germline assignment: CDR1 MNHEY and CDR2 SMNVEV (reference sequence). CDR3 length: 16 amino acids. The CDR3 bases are TGTGCCAGCAGTGCGTCCGGGACACTCTATAATTCACCCCTCCACTTT. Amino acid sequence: CASSASGTLYNSPLHF.

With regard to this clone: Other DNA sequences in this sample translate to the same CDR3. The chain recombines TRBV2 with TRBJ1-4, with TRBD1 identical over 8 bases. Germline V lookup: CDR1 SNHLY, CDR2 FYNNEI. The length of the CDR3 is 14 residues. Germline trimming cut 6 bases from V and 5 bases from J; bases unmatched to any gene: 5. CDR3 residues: CASRGDRINEKLFF. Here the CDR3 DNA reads TGTGCCAGCAGGGGGGACAGGATAAATGAAAAACTGTTTTTT.

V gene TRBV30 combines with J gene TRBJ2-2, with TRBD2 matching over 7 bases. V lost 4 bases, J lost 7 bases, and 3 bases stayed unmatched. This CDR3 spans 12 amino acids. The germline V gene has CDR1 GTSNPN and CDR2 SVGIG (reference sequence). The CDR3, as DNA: TGTGCCTGGATTACGGGGGGCGGGGAGCTGTTTTTT. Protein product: CAWITGGGELFF.

The CDR3 DNA reads TGTGCCAGCAGCTACCGACAGGGGAACACTGAAGCTTTCTTT. Protein: CASSYRQGNTEAFF. This chain uses TRBV11-2 with TRBJ1-1; TRBD1 matches at 7 bases. Germline lookup yields CDR1 SGHAT and CDR2 FQNNGV. Trimming at V came to 4 bases and at J to 1 base, leaving 3 bases not matched to a gene. This CDR3 region has 14 residues.

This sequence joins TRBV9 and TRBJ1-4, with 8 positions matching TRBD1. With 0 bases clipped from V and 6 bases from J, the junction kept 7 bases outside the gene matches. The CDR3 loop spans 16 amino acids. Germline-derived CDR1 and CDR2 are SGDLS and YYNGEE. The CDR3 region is CASSVALQGADEKLFF. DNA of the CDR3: TGTGCCAGCAGCGTAGCTCTTCAGGGGGCGGATGAAAAACTGTTTTTT.

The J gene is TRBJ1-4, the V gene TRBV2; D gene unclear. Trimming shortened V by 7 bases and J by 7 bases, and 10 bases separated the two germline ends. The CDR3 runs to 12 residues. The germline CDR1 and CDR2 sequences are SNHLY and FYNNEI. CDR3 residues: CASTPLSEKLFF. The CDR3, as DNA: TGTGCCAGCACTCCCTTGAGTGAAAAACTGTTTTTT. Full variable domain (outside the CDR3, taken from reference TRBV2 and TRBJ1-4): EPEVTQTPSHQVTQMGQEVILRCVPISNHLYFYWYRQILGQKVEFLVSFYNNEISEKSEIFDDQFSVERPDGSNFTLKIRSTKLEDSAMYFCASTPLSEKLFFGSGTQLSVL.

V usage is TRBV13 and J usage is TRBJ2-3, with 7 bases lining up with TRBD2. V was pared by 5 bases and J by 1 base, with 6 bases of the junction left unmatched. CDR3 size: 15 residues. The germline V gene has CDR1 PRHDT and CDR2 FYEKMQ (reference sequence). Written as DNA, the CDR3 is TGTGCCAGCAGCGTCCTGGGGGGGGGCACAGATACGCAGTATTTT. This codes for CASSVLGGGTDTQYF.

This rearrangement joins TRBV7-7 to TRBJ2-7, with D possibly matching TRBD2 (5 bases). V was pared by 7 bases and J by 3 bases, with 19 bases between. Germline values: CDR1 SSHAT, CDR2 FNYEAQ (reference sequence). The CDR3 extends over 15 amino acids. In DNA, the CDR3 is TGTGCCAGCACCCCGCAGAGCTACGGGGACTACGAGCAGTACTTC. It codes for CASTPQSYGDYEQYF.

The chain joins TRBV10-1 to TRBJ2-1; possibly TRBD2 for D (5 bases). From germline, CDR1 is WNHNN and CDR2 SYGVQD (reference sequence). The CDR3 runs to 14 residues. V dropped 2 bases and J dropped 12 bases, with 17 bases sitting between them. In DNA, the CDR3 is TGCGCCAGCAGTGAGCCGGGTAATCCTAGCCGGCAGTTCTTC. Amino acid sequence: CASSEPGNPSRQFF.

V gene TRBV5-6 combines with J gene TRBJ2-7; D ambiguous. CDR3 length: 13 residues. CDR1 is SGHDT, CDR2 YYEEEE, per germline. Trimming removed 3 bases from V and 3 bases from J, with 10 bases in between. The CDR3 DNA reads TGTGCCAGCAGCTCCCCGGGTTTCTACGAGCAGTACTTC. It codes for CASSSPGFYEQYF.

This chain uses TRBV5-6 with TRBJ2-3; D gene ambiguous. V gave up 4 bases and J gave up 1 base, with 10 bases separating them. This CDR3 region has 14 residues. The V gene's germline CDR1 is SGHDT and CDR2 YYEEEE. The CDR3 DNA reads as TGTGCCAGCAGCCGGAGTCTGGGCACAGATACGCAGTATTTT. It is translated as CASSRSLGTDTQYF.

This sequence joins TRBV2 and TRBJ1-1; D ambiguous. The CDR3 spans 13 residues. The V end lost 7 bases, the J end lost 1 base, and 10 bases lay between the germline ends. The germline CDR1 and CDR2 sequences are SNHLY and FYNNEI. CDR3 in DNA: TGTGCCAGCATTAGGACTGAGAACACTGAAGCTTTCTTT. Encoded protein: CASIRTENTEAFF.

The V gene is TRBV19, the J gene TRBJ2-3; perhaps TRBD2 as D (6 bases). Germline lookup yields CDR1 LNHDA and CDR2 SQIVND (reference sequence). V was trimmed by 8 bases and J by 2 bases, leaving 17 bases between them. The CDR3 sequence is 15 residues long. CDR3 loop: CASGKTGVHTDTQYF. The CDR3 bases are TGTGCCAGTGGAAAAACGGGAGTCCACACAGATACGCAGTATTTT.

This CDR3 reads CASSVATGTGGDGYTF. In nucleotides, the CDR3 is TGTGCCAGCAGCGTAGCTACAGGGACAGGGGGCGACGGCTACACCTTC. The chain is built from TRBV9 and TRBJ1-2, with 12 bases matching TRBD1. Trimming removed 0 bases from V and 8 bases from J; junction bases left unmatched: 8. This CDR3 contains 16 residues. Germline CDR1 reads SGDLS; CDR2 reads YYNGEE.

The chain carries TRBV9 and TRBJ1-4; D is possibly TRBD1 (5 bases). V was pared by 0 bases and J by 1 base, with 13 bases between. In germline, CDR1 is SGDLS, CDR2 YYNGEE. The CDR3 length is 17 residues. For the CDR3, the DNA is TGTGCCAGCAGCGTAGGAGCCAGGGTAGGAACTAATGAAAAACTGTTTTTT. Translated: CASSVGARVGTNEKLFF.

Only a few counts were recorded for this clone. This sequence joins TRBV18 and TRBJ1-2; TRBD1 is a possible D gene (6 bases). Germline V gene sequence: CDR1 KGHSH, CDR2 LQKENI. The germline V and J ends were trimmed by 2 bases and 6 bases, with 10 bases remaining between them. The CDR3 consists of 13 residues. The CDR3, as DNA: TGTGCCAGCTCACCAGGGGGCGCGGATGGCTACACCTTC. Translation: CASSPGGADGYTF.

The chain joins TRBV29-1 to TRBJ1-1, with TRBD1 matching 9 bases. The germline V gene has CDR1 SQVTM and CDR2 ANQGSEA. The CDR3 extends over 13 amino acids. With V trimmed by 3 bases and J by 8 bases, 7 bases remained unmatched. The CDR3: CSVDGGQGSEAFF. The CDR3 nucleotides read TGCAGCGTTGACGGGGGACAGGGCTCAGAAGCTTTCTTT.

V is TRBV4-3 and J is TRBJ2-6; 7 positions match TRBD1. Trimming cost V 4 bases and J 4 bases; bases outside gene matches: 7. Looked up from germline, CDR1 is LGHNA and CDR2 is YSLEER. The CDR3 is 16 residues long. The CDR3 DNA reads TGCGCCAGCAGCCGACGACAGGGATCGGGGGCCAACGTCCTGACTTTC. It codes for CASSRRQGSGANVLTF.